This T cell receptor beta chain comes out of a study of regulatory T cells in long-lasting Graves disease. At the level of the study: Persistent cases took antithyroid drugs over 5 years and stayed TSH receptor antibody positive.

Arm-PCR of CDR3 regions and iRepertoire HTBI primers were used to build TCR beta libraries. In the source study's methods: The identification of 50 to 65 TRBV and approximately 15 TRBJ segments was made across samples. MiXCR was run by TCRdb on the multiplex PCR reads, yielding one entry per CDR3 protein. The V and J calls, along with clone size, are taken from TCRdb and not from the paper's own processing. The sample carries 390,000 or so distinct CDR3 sequences, roughly 25% recorded once. This clonotype was seen at least ten times. Antigen unknown. The J segment lost 0 bases and the V segment lost 2 bases, leaving 13 bases of the junction unmatched. Germline assignment: CDR1 MNHEY and CDR2 SVGAGI. The CDR3 extends over 20 amino acids. Time point described: persistent/refractory GD, antithyroid drugs over 5 years with positive TRAb. The TCR library was prepared using RNA isolated from PBMCs. Graves' disease diagnosis relied on American Thyroid Association guidelines.

Overall study findings and caveats: Persistent disease favored TRBV28, TRBJ1-2 and TRBJ2-5.

Sequenced material: peripheral blood mononuclear cells (PBMCs), taken when the disease was refractory, from a patient treated with antithyroid drugs. The rearrangement links TRBV6-5 to TRBJ1-5; 10 bases match TRBD1. The source of this sequence is a woman aged 40 to 49 with Graves disease. For the CDR3, the DNA is TGTGCCAGCAGTTACCCCTCCGGGACAGGGGCGCTGTATAGCAATCAGCCCCAGCATTTT. Its translation is CASSYPSGTGALYSNQPQHF.